A selection of T cell receptor beta chains follows, all from one sample in a study of blood T cell repertoires in COVID-19. Sequencing used immunoSEQ multiplex PCR; TCRdb keeps in-frame clones, though not all of them. The sample has under 200,000 clones, around 82% seen once. Sequencing was done on a sample of peripheral blood. The source is a man younger than 30 with active or convalescent COVID-19. Both conserved end residues are part of each CDR3. The D gene is left open where the match is weak. Only part of the rows carry a size: once, few, many, or a class if the clone is expanded.

>TRBJ2-1|NA|TRBV19|TRBD2|20
CASSTILTSGRLPMDNEQFF
TGTGCCAGTAGTACTATATTGACTAGCGGGAGGCTCCCTATGGACAATGAGCAGTTCTTC
>TRBJ2-7|NA|TRBV5-1|TRBD1|15
CASSLGGTGWYEQYF
TGCGCCAGCAGCTTGGGGGGGACAGGGTGGTACGAGCAGTACTTC
>TRBJ2-2|NA|TRBV25-1|NA|13
CASRDRFTGELFF
TGTGCCAGCAGGGACAGATTCACCGGGGAGCTGTTTTTT
>TRBJ2-7|NA|TRBV4-1|TRBD1|17
CASSQKSDRGSTYEQYF
TGCGCCAGCAGCCAAAAAAGCGACAGGGGGTCTACCTACGAGCAGTACTTC
>TRBJ2-5|once|TRBV5-1|NA|14
CASSLGAAQETQYF
TGCGCCAGCAGCTTGGGTGCGGCCCAAGAGACCCAGTACTTC
>TRBJ2-5|NA|TRBV4-2|TRBD2|17
CASSQGTSGGPQETQYF
TGTGCCAGCAGCCAAGGGACTAGCGGGGGGCCCCAAGAGACCCAGTACTTC
>TRBJ2-3|once|TRBV27|NA|14
CASSSASGTDTQYF
TGTGCCAGCAGTTCCGCGTCGGGCACAGATACGCAGTATTTT
>TRBJ1-2|NA|TRBV10-3|NA|16
CAISESPPGTRYGYTF
TGTGCCATCAGTGAGTCGCCTCCCGGGACTAGATATGGCTACACCTTC
>TRBJ2-2|NA|TRBV5-1|NA|16
CASSLGATQNTGELFF
TGCGCCAGCAGCTTGGGGGCGACCCAGAACACCGGGGAGCTGTTTTTT
>TRBJ1-3|NA|TRBV6-5|NA|14
CASSMGGTGNTIYF
TGTGCCAGCAGTATGGGGGGAACTGGAAACACCATATATTTT
>TRBJ2-7|NA|TRBV2|NA|11
CASSVSYEQYF
TGTGCCAGCAGTGTCAGCTACGAGCAGTACTTC
>TRBJ2-2|once|TRBV7-9|TRBD2|15
CASTQAGGVTGELFF
TGTGCCAGCACGCAAGCGGGAGGGGTAACCGGGGAGCTGTTTTTT
>TRBJ2-5|NA|TRBV6-5|NA|14
CASSYSARQETQYF
TGTGCCAGCAGTTACTCGGCTCGACAAGAGACCCAGTACTTC
>TRBJ1-5|NA|TRBV18|TRBD1|16
CASSLTGGAGNQPQHF
TGTGCCAGCTCCCTTACAGGGGGCGCGGGCAATCAGCCCCAGCATTTT
>TRBJ2-7|NA|TRBV15|TRBD2|16
CATSRDMTSGRYEQYF
TGTGCCACCAGCAGAGATATGACTAGCGGCCGGTACGAGCAGTACTTC
>TRBJ1-2|NA|TRBV3-1/TRBV3-2|TRBD1|14
CASSPRDSYSGYTF
TGTGCCAGCAGCCCCCGGGACAGCTACTCTGGCTACACCTTC
>TRBJ1-1|NA|TRBV29-1|NA|13
CSVVSEVFAEAFF
TGCAGCGTTGTAAGTGAGGTTTTCGCTGAAGCTTTCTTT
>TRBJ2-2|NA|TRBV7-3|TRBD1|17
CASSRNRETGASGELFF
TGTGCCAGCAGCCGGAATAGGGAGACAGGGGCCTCCGGGGAGCTGTTTTTT
>TRBJ1-6|NA|TRBV6-1|NA|16
CASSELHVNFNSPLHF
TGTGCCAGCAGTGAGTTACATGTGAATTTTAATTCACCCCTCCACTTT
>TRBJ2-3|many|TRBV6-4|TRBD2|15
CASSDFSGGPDTQYF
TGTGCCAGCAGTGACTTCAGCGGGGGCCCAGATACGCAGTATTTT
>TRBJ2-2|NA|TRBV5-5|TRBD1|14
CASSMTGSTGELFF
TGTGCCAGCAGCATGACAGGGAGCACCGGGGAGCTGTTTTTT
>TRBJ2-5|NA|TRBV5-1|NA|15
CASSLTDRYQETQYF
TGCGCCAGCAGCTTGACAGACCGGTACCAAGAGACCCAGTACTTC
>TRBJ1-2|NA|TRBV19|NA|13
CASSPTFNYGYTF
TGTGCCAGTAGCCCTACTTTTAACTATGGCTACACCTTC
>TRBJ1-1|NA|TRBV27|NA|13
CASSRTSNTEAFF
TGTGCCAGCAGTAGGACTTCGAACACTGAAGCTTTCTTT
>TRBJ2-1|NA|TRBV28|TRBD2|13
CASRSSGINEQFF
TGTGCCAGCAGGTCTAGCGGGATCAATGAGCAGTTCTTC
>TRBJ1-1|few|TRBV7-9|NA|15
CASSLASGPGAEAFF
TGTGCCAGCAGCTTAGCGTCGGGGCCAGGGGCGGAAGCTTTCTTT
>TRBJ1-1|once|TRBV19|NA|14
CASSPEELNTEAFF
TGTGCCAGTAGTCCGGAGGAACTGAACACTGAAGCTTTCTTT
>TRBJ1-1|many|TRBV27|NA|13
CASKEGQNTEAFF
TGTGCCAGCAAGGAGGGGCAGAACACTGAAGCTTTCTTT
>TRBJ1-2|NA|TRBV7-2|NA|16
CASSLPAGGGGYGYTF
TGTGCCAGCAGCTTACCGGCTGGCGGCGGAGGCTATGGCTACACCTTC
>TRBJ1-2|NA|TRBV4-1|NA|16
CASSQETLIFNYGYTF
TGCGCCAGCAGCCAAGAGACACTTATTTTTAACTATGGCTACACCTTC
>TRBJ2-5|NA|TRBV6-5|NA|15
CASSRQGGYRETQYF
TGTGCCAGCAGCCGACAGGGAGGTTATCGGGAGACCCAGTACTTC
>TRBJ2-3|many|TRBV6-4|NA|15
CASSESAGSTDTQYF
TGTGCCAGCAGTGAGTCTGCGGGCAGCACAGATACGCAGTATTTT
>TRBJ1-5|NA|TRBV27|TRBD1|15
CASSSQGYSNQPQHF
TGTGCCAGCAGTTCACAGGGGTATAGCAATCAGCCCCAGCATTTT
>TRBJ2-3|once|TRBV6-2/TRBV6-3|TRBD2|17
CASSYPGLAGGPDTQYF
TGTGCCAGCAGTTACCCTGGACTAGCGGGAGGGCCAGATACGCAGTATTTT
>TRBJ2-7|NA|TRBV18|NA|14
CASSTEQYSYEQYF
TGTGCCAGCTCAACCGAACAGTACTCCTACGAGCAGTACTTC
>TRBJ2-7|few|TRBV6-1|TRBD2|15
CASSEELAGGREQYF
TGTGCCAGCAGTGAAGAGCTAGCGGGGGGTAGAGAGCAGTACTTC
>TRBJ2-5|NA|TRBV19|TRBD2|17
CASSISRTSGGKETQYF
TGTGCCAGTAGTATTTCCCGGACTAGCGGGGGTAAAGAGACCCAGTACTTC
>TRBJ2-6|NA|TRBV5-1|NA|15
CASSLEGTGANVLTF
TGCGCCAGCAGCTTGGAGGGGACTGGGGCCAACGTCCTGACTTTC
>TRBJ1-1|NA|TRBV7-8|NA|13
CASRHTLNTEAFF
TGTGCCAGCAGGCATACACTGAACACTGAAGCTTTCTTT
>TRBJ1-2|NA|TRBV6-4|NA|13
CASSDPGKGGYTF
TGTGCCAGCAGTGACCCGGGGAAGGGTGGCTACACCTTC
>TRBJ1-6|NA|TRBV3-1/TRBV3-2|TRBD1|16
CASSLTSGTGNSPLHF
TGTGCCAGCAGTCTCACTTCCGGGACAGGAAATTCACCCCTCCACTTT
>TRBJ1-3|once|TRBV19|NA|14
CASKGQPSGNTIYF
TGTGCCAGTAAAGGACAGCCCTCTGGAAACACCATATATTTT
>TRBJ2-7|NA|TRBV6-1|TRBD2|16
CASSVLAGDPSYEQYF
TGTGCCAGCAGTGTCCTAGCGGGAGACCCCTCCTACGAGCAGTACTTC
>TRBJ1-3|NA|TRBV18|NA|16
CASSLNYDSSGNTIYF
TGTGCCAGCTCACTAAACTACGACAGTTCTGGAAACACCATATATTTT
>TRBJ2-1|NA|TRBV6-6|TRBD2|16
CASRRLAGGLDNEQFF
TGTGCCAGCAGACGACTAGCGGGGGGGCTAGACAATGAGCAGTTCTTC
>TRBJ1-3|NA|TRBV19|TRBD1|16
CASRPGQGFSGNTIYF
TGTGCCAGTAGGCCGGGACAGGGGTTTTCTGGAAACACCATATATTTT
>TRBJ2-3|few|TRBV2|TRBD1|13
CAIRTGATDTQYF
TGTGCCATCCGGACAGGGGCGACAGATACGCAGTATTTT
>TRBJ1-2|NA|TRBV3-1/TRBV3-2|TRBD1|14
CASHAQGRRDGYTF
TGTGCCAGCCACGCACAGGGGAGGCGGGACGGCTACACCTTC
>TRBJ2-3|NA|TRBV7-3|TRBD2|14
CASSLSPSGDTQYF
TGTGCCAGCAGCTTAAGCCCTAGCGGAGATACGCAGTATTTT
>TRBJ2-3|NA|TRBV5-1|TRBD2|15
CASSILAGGTDTQYF
TGCGCCAGCAGCATACTAGCGGGGGGCACAGATACGCAGTATTTT
>TRBJ2-1|NA|TRBV5-1|TRBD2|19
CASSLPGTSGFSSYNEQFF
TGCGCCAGCAGCTTACCCGGGACTAGCGGGTTTAGCTCCTACAATGAGCAGTTCTTC